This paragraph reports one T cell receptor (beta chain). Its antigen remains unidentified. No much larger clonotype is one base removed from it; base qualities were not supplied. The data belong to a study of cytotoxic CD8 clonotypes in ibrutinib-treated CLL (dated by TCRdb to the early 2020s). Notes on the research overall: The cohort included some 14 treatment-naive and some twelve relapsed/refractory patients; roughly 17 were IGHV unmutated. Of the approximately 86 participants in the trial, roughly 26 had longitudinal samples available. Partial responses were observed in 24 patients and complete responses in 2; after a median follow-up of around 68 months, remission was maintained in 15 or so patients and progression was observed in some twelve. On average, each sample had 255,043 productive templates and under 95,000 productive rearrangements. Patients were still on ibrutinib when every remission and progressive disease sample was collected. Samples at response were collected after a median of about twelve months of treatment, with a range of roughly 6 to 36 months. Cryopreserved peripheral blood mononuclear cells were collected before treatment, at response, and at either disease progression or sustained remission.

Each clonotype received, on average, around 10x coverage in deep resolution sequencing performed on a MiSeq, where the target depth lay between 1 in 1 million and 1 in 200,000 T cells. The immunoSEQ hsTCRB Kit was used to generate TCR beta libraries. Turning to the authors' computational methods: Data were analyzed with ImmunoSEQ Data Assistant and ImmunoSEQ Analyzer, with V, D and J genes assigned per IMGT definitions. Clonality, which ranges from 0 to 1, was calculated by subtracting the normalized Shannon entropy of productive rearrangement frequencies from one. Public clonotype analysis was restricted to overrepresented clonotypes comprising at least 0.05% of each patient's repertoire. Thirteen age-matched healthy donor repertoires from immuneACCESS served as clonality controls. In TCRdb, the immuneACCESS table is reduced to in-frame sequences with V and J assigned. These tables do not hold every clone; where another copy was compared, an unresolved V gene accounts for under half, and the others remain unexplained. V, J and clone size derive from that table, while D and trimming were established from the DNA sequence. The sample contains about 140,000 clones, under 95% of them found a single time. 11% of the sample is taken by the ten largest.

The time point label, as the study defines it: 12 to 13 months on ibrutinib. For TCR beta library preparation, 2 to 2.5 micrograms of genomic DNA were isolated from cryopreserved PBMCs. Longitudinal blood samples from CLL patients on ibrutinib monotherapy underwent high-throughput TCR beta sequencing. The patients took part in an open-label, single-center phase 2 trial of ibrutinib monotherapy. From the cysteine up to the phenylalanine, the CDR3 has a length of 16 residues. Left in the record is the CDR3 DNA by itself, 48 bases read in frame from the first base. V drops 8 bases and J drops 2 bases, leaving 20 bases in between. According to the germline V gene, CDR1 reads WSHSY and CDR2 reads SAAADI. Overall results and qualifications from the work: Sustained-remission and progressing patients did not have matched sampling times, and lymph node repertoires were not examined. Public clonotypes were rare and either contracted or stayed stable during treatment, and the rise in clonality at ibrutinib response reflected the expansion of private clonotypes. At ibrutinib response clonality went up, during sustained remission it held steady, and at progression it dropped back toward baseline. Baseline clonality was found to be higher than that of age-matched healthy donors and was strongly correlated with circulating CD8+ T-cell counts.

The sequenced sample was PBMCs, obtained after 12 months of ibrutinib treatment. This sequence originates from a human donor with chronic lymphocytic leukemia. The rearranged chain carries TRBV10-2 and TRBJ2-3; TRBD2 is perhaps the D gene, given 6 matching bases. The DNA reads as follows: TGCGCCAGCTGGGATAGGGGAGGACGATTCACAGATACGCAGTATTTT. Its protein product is CASWDRGGRFTDTQYF.